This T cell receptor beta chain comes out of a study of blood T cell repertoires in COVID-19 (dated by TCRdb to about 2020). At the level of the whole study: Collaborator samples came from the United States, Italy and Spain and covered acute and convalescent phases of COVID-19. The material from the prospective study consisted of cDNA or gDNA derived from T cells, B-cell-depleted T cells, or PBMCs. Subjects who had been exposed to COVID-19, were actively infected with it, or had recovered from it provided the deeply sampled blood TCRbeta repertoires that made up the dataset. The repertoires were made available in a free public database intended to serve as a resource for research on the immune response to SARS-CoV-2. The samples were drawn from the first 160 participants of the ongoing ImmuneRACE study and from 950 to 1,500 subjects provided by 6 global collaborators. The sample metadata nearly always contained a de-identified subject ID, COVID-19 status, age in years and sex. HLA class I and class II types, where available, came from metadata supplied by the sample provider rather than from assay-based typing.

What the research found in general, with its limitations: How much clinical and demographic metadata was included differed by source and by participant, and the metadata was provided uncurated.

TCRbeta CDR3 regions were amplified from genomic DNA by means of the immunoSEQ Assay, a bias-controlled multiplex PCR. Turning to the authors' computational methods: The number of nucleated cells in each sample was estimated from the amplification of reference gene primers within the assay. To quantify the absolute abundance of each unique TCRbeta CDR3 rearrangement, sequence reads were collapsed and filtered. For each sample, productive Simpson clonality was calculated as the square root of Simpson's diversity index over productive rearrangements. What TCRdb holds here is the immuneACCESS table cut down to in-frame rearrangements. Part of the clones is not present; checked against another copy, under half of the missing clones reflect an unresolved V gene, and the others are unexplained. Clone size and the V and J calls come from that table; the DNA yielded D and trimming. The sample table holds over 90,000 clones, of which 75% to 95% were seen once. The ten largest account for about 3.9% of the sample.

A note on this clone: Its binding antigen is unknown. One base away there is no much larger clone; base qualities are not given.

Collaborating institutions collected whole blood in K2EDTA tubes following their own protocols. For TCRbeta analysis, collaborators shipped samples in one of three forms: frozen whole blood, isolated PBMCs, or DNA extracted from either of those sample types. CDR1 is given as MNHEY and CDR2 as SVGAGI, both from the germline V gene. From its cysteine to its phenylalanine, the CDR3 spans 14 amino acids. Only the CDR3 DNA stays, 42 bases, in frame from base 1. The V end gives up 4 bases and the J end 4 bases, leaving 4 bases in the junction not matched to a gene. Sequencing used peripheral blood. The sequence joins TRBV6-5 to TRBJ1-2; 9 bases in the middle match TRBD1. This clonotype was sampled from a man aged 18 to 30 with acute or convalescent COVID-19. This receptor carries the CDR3 CASSWGTGTYGYTF. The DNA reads TGTGCCAGCAGTTGGGGGACAGGGACCTATGGCTACACCTTC.